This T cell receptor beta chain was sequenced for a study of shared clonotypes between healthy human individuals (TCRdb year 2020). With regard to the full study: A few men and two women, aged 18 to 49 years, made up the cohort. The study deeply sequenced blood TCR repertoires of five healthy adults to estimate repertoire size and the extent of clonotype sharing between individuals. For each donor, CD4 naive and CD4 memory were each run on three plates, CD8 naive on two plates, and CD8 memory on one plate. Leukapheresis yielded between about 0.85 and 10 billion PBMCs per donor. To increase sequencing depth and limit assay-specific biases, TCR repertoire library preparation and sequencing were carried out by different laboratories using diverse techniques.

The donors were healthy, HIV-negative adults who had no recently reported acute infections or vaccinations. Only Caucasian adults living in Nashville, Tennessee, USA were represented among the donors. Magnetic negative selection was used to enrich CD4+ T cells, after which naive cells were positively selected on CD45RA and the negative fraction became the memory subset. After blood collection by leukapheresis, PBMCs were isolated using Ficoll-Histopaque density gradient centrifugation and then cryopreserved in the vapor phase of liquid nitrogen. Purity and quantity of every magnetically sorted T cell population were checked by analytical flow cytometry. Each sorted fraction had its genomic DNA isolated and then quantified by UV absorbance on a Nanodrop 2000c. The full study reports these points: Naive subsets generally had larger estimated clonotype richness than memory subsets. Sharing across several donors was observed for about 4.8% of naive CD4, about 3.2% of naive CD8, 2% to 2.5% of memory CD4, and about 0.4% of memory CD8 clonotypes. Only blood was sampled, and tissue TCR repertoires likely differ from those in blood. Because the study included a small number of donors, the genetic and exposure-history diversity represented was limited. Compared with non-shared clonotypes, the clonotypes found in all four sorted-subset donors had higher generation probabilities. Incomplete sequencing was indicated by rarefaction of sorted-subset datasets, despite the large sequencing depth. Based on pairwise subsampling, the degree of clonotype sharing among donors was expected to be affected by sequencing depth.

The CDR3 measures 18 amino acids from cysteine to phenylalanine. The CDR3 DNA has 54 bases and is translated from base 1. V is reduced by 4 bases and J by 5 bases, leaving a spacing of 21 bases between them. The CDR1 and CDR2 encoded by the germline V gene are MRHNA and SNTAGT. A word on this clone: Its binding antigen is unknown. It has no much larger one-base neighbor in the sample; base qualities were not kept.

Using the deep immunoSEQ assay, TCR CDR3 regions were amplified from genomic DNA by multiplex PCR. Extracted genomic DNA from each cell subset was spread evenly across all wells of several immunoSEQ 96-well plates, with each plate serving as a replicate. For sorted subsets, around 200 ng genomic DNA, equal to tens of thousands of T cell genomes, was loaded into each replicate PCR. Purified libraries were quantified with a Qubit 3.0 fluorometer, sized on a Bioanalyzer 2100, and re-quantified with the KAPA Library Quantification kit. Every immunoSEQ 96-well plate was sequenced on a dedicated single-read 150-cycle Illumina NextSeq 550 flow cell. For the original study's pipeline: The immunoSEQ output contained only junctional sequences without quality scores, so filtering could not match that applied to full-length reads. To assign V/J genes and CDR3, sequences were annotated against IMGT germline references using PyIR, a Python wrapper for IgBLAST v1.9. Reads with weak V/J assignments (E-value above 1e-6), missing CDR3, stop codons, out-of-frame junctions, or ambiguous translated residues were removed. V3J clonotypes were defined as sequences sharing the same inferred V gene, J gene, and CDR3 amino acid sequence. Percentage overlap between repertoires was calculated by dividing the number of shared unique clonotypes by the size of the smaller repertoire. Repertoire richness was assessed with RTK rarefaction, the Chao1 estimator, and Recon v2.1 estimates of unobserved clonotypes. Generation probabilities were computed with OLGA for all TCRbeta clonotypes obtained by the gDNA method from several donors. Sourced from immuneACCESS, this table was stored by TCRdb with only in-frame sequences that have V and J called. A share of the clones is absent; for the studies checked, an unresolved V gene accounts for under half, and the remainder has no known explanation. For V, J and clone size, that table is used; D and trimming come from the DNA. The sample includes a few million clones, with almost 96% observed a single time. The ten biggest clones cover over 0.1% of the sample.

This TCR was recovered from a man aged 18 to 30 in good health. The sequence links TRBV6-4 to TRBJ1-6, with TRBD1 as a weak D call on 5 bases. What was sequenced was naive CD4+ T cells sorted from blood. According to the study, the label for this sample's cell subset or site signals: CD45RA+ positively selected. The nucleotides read TGTGCCAGCAGTGTCGTCCCCATCGTCACAGGTGATAATTCACCCCTCCACTTT. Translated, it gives CASSVVPIVTGDNSPLHF.